A single sample gave rise to the 25 T cell receptor beta chains below, sequenced in a study of T cells after yellow fever vaccination (dated by TCRdb to 2018 to 2020). Sample treatment or condition, as interpreted from the label and publication: live attenuated yellow fever vaccine strain. Libraries were prepared through 5' RACE. Sequencing relied on an Illumina HiSeq 2500. TCRdb redid the processing of the public reads, applying fastp at Q25 and MiXCR, and retained in-frame beta chains. Here each entry gathers all rows of one CDR3 protein and keeps the most common genes and DNA. The sample has more than 450,000 distinct CDR3 sequences on record, just over 20% of them singletons. 16% of the sample is taken by the ten largest. Sequenced material: PBMCs, taken less than 25 days after the first yellow fever vaccination. These receptors originate from a man between 18 and 29 years old who received the YFV17D yellow fever vaccine.

The chain links TRBV7-2 to TRBJ1-5, with no clear D. The germline gives CDR1 SGHTA, CDR2 FQGNSA. CDR3 size: 12 residues. The ends were cut back, 5 bases at V and 9 bases at J, with 11 bases in the middle. CDR3 coding DNA: TGTGCCAGCAGCCGGGCTAATAGGCCCCAGCATTTT. Translation: CASSRANRPQHF.

This clonotype was seen a handful of times. This chain joins TRBV2 and TRBJ2-3; D is unclear. Looked up from germline, CDR1 is SNHLY and CDR2 is FYNNEI. The CDR3 sequence is 12 residues long. V lost 8 bases and J lost 4, with 10 bases in between. CDR3 in amino acids: CASHQVPDTQYF. For the CDR3, the DNA is TGTGCCAGCCACCAGGTCCCAGATACGCAGTATTTT. The complete variable domain, with remaining parts taken from reference TRBV2 and TRBJ2-3, reads EPEVTQTPSHQVTQMGQEVILRCVPISNHLYFYWYRQILGQKVEFLVSFYNNEISEKSEIFDDQFSVERPDGSNFTLKIRSTKLEDSAMYFCASHQVPDTQYFGPGTRLTVL.

The chain couples TRBV9 to TRBJ1-6; D might be TRBD1 (5 bases). The V and J ends lost 0 bases and 6 bases respectively, with 10 bases between them. Germline CDR1 SGDLS, CDR2 YYNGEE. The CDR3 totals 15 residues. The CDR3 reads CASSVGGGGNSPLHF. The CDR3 DNA is TGTGCCAGCAGCGTAGGGGGGGGGGGTAATTCACCCCTCCACTTT.

The CDR3 DNA follows: TGTGCCAGCATGGGACAGACCCAAGAGACCCAGTACTTC. It specifies CASMGQTQETQYF. The rearrangement links TRBV25-1 to TRBJ2-5; 7 nucleotides align to TRBD1. CDR1 and CDR2 (germline): MGHDK, SYGVNS. This CDR3 contains 13 residues. The V and J ends lost 7 bases and 1 base, in that order; junction bases with no gene match: 3.

CDR3 nucleotide sequence: TGCAGTGCTAGAGAGGGTACTGGGGCCAACGTCCTGACTTTC. It translates to CSAREGTGANVLTF. The chain uses TRBV20-1 and TRBJ2-6; D uncertain. The CDR3 contains 14 residues. Germline CDR1 and CDR2: DFQATT and SNEGSKA (reference sequence). V was cut by 0 bases and J by 2 bases, with 5 bases left in between.

In its sample, this clonotype was seen a few times. This chain uses TRBV5-4 with TRBJ2-3; TRBD1 is a possible D gene (7 bases). CDR1 is SGHNT, CDR2 YYREEE, per germline (reference sequence). The V end was cut by 3 bases, the J end by 5 bases, with 16 bases between. The CDR3 has 15 amino acids. The chain's CDR3 is CASSSGTAGRDTQYF. In nucleotides, the CDR3 is TGTGCCAGCAGCTCGGGGACAGCCGGGAGAGATACGCAGTATTTT. The full variable domain, rest sourced from reference TRBV5-4 and TRBJ2-3, is ETGVTQSPTHLIKTRGQQVTLRCSSQSGHNTVSWYQQALGQGPQFIFQYYREEENGRGNFPPRFSGLQFPNYSSELNVNALELDDSALYLCASSSGTAGRDTQYFGPGTRLTVL.

The chain uses TRBV4-3 and TRBJ2-5; D may be TRBD2 (5 bases). The CDR3 covers 16 residues. The V end lost 0 bases, the J end lost 4 bases, and 15 bases lay between the germline ends. CDR1 LGHNA and CDR2 YSLEER come from the germline V gene. CDR3 sequence: CASSQEHGNWGETQYF. In DNA form, the CDR3 reads TGCGCCAGCAGCCAAGAGCACGGGAATTGGGGAGAGACCCAGTACTTC.

In its sample, this clonotype was seen a few times. The chain has TRBV12-3 or TRBV12-4 and TRBJ2-7; D gene uncertain. The ends were cut back, 4 bases at V and 5 bases at J, with 12 bases in the middle. The CDR3 length is 13 residues. This chain's CDR3 is CASSWAGSNEQYF. The CDR3 nucleotides are TGTGCCAGCAGTTGGGCCGGATCTAACGAGCAGTACTTC.

J is TRBJ2-1 and V is TRBV7-3; weak D call: TRBD1 (6 bases). Trimming shortened V by 4 bases and J by 5 bases, and 21 bases separated the two germline ends. Germline V lookup: CDR1 SGHTA, CDR2 FQGTGA. This CDR3 spans 17 amino acids. The CDR3 loop is CASSWGSTGYGNNEQFF. The CDR3 DNA sequence: TGTGCCAGCAGCTGGGGGTCCACAGGGTATGGAAACAATGAGCAGTTCTTC.

The V gene is TRBV10-3, the J gene TRBJ1-5; D unclear. V lost 8 bases and J 1 base, leaving 15 bases between the germline ends. The CDR3 covers 15 residues. The germline V gene has CDR1 ENHRY and CDR2 SYGVKD. The CDR3 DNA follows: TGTGCCATCGCGGCGGGATTGGAGAGCAATCAGCCCCAGCATTTT. Translating gives CAIAAGLESNQPQHF.

The chain has TRBV5-1 and TRBJ1-1; TRBD1 might be the D (6 bases). This CDR3 spans 12 amino acids. The V gene's germline CDR1 is SGHRS and CDR2 YFSETQ. The germline V and J ends were trimmed by 2 bases and 8 bases, with 10 bases remaining between them. The CDR3 is CASSLQGPEAFF. The DNA of the CDR3 is TGCGCCAGCAGCTTACAGGGACCGGAAGCTTTCTTT.

J is TRBJ1-5 and V is TRBV27, with D perhaps matching TRBD1 (5 bases). This CDR3 is built from 17 residues. The V end lost 2 bases, the J end lost 5 bases, and 19 bases lay between the germline ends. The germline V gene encodes CDR1 MNHEY and CDR2 SMNVEV (reference sequence). CDR3 amino acids: CASSLTSRRASHQPQHF. The CDR3 DNA sequence: TGTGCCAGCAGTTTAACTTCCCGCAGGGCCTCCCATCAGCCCCAGCATTTT.

This clonotype was detected only a few times. The rearrangement links TRBV20-1 to TRBJ2-5; no clear D gene. CDR1 and CDR2 (germline): DFQATT, SNEGSKA (reference sequence). The V gene lost 8 bases and the J gene lost 9 bases, with 10 bases spanning the gap. This CDR3 contains 9 residues. CDR3 protein: CSSFPPQYF. The CDR3, as DNA: TGCAGTTCCTTTCCCCCCCAGTACTTC.

This chain links TRBV12-3 or TRBV12-4 with TRBJ2-7; D may correspond to TRBD1 or TRBD2 (5 bases each). This CDR3 contains 15 residues. The V end was cut by 6 bases, the J end by 5 bases, with 20 bases between. DNA of the CDR3: TGTGCCAGCAGCCGTGCTGTGGGGGAGACAAACGAGCAGTACTTC. Its translation: CASSRAVGETNEQYF.

The gene calls are TRBV6-5 and TRBJ1-2; tentatively, D is TRBD1 (6 bases). The CDR3 runs to 16 residues. CDR1 is MNHEY, CDR2 SVGAGI, per germline. The V gene lost 2 bases and the J gene lost 2 bases, with 15 bases spanning the gap. Here the CDR3 DNA reads TGTGCCAGCAGTTACAGTAACAGGGCCCCAAACTATGGCTACACCTTC. It yields the protein CASSYSNRAPNYGYTF.

This clonotype was counted between two and nine times. The chain employs TRBV20-1 and TRBJ2-5, with D possibly being TRBD2 (6 bases). The V gene's germline CDR1 is DFQATT and CDR2 SNEGSKA (reference sequence). With 6 bases removed from V and 5 bases from J, the gap between germline ends came to 13 bases. The CDR3 is 12 residues long. CDR3 sequence (DNA): TGCAGTGCCCTCGGGAGTACGGAGACCCAGTACTTC. It is translated as CSALGSTETQYF.

This clonotype has more than one count but fewer than ten. The chain couples TRBV12-3 or TRBV12-4 to TRBJ2-7, with 8 nucleotides matching TRBD1. This CDR3 spans 13 amino acids. V lost 5 bases to trimming and J lost 4 bases; unmatched junction nucleotides: 4. CDR3 sequence (DNA): TGTGCCAGCAGTGAAAGGGACAGGTACGAGCAGTACTTC. It codes for CASSERDRYEQYF.

V is TRBV12-3 or TRBV12-4 and J is TRBJ1-5; D call uncertain. The CDR3 sequence is 13 residues long. V was cut by 3 bases and J by 7 bases, with 10 bases left in between. The CDR3 region is CASSLTASQPQHF. CDR3 DNA: TGTGCCAGCAGTTTGACCGCCAGCCAGCCCCAGCATTTT.

V gene TRBV20-1 combines with J gene TRBJ2-1; D call uncertain. The CDR3 runs to 14 residues. In germline, CDR1 is DFQATT, CDR2 SNEGSKA (reference sequence). Between the trimmed V and J ends, which lost 6 bases and 0 bases, there was a span of 12 bases. In DNA, the CDR3 is TGCAGTGCCCGGGCCCCGAGCTCCTACAATGAGCAGTTCTTC. Translating it yields CSARAPSSYNEQFF.

This rearrangement joins TRBV6-9 to TRBJ2-7; D assignment may be TRBD1 or TRBD2 (5 bases each). This CDR3 spans 15 amino acids. Germline CDR1 reads MNHGY; CDR2 reads SVAAGI. V shed 0 bases and J shed 7 bases, with 16 bases lying between them. The CDR3 sequence: CASSYSRGRRPEQYF. The CDR3 region has the DNA TGTGCCAGCAGTTATTCTAGGGGACGGCGGCCGGAGCAGTACTTC.

This clonotype was seen a handful of times. The chain links TRBV4-1 to TRBJ2-3, with TRBD2 matching over 10 bases. CDR1 and CDR2 (germline): MGHRA, YSYEKL. V trimming: 1 base; J trimming: 3 bases; junction bases outside the gene matches: 4. CDR3 length equals 16 residues. The chain's CDR3 is CASSQGAGGWTDTQYF. The CDR3 nucleotides read TGCGCCAGCAGCCAAGGAGCGGGGGGGTGGACAGATACGCAGTATTTT.

The rearrangement joins TRBV6-1 to TRBJ2-2; TRBD1 matches at 9 bases. CDR1 is MNHNS and CDR2 is SASEGT in the germline V gene. V shed 6 bases, J shed 5 bases, and the junction held 7 bases outside the gene matches. The CDR3 is made up of 15 amino acids. For the CDR3, the DNA is TGTGCCAGCAGAGACAGGGGGGTTGGTACCGGGGAGCTGTTTTTT. Its protein is CASRDRGVGTGELFF.

This clonotype was counted only a few times. The rearrangement joins TRBV20-1 to TRBJ2-2; no clear D gene. Germline lookup yields CDR1 DFQATT and CDR2 SNEGSKA (reference sequence). V lost 1 base, J lost 1 base, and 7 bases lay in between. The CDR3 is made up of 14 amino acids. The DNA of the CDR3 is TGCAGTGCTAGAGTGGACGGGAACACCGGGGAGCTGTTTTTT. It encodes CSARVDGNTGELFF.

This clonotype appeared a few times. Germline and junction disagree at one end, which may indicate a read error. J is TRBJ2-1 and V is TRBV4-3; tentatively, D is TRBD2 (6 bases). The CDR3 consists of 13 residues. Germline-derived CDR1 and CDR2 are LGHNA and YSLEER. The CDR3 DNA is TGCGCCAGCAGCCAAGAAAGTGGGACTGGGGTCGCCTTC. Translating it yields CASSQESGTGVAF.

The rearrangement links TRBV6-2 or TRBV6-3 to TRBJ2-7; no firm D call. Trimming cost V 5 bases and J 2 bases, with 13 bases left between them. In germline, CDR1 is MNHEY, CDR2 SVGEGT. There are 14 residues in the CDR3. Written as DNA, the CDR3 is TGTGCCAGCAGTGGCTTTGACGGAGCCTACGAGCAGTACGTC. It translates to CASSGFDGAYEQYV.